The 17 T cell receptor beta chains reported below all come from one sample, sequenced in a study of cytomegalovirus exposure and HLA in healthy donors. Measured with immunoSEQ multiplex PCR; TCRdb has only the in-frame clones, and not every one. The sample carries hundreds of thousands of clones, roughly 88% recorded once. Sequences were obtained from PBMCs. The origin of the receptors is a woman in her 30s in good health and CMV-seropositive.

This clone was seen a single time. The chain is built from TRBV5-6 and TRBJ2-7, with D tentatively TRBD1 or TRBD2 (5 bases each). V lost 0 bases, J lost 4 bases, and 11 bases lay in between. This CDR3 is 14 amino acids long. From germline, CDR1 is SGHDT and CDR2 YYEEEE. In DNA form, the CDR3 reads TGTGCCAGCAGCTTGGGGGGGACCTTTTACGAGCAGTACTTC. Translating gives CASSLGGTFYEQYF.

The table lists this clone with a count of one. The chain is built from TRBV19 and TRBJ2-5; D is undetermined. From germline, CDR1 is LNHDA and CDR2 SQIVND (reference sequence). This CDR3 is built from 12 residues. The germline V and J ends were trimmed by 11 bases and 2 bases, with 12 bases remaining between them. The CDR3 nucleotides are TGTGCCTCCAGTGGCACACAAGAGACCCAGTACTTC. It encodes CASSGTQETQYF.

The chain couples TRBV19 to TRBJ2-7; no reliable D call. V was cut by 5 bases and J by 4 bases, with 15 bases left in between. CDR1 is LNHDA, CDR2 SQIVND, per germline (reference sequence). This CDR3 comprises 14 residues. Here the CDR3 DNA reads TGTGCCAGTAGTTATGATCGTTTCTCTTACGAGCAGTACTTC. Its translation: CASSYDRFSYEQYF. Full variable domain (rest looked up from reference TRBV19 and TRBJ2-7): DGGITQSPKYLFRKEGQNVTLSCEQNLNHDAMYWYRQDPGQGLRLIYYSQIVNDFQKGDIAEGYSVSREKKESFPLTVTSAQKNPTAFYLCASSYDRFSYEQYFGPGTRLTVT.

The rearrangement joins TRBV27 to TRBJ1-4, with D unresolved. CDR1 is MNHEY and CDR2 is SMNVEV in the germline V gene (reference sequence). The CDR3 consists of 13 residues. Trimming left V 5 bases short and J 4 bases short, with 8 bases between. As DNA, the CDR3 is TGTGCCAGCAGTACCCGGGATAATGAAAAACTGTTTTTT. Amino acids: CASSTRDNEKLFF.

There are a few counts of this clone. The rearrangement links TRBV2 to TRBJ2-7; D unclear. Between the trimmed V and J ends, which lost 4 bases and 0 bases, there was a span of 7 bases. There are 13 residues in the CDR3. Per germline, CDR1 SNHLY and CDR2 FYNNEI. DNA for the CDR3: TGTGCCAGCAGTGGGGTGAGCTCCTACGAGCAGTACTTC. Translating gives CASSGVSSYEQYF.

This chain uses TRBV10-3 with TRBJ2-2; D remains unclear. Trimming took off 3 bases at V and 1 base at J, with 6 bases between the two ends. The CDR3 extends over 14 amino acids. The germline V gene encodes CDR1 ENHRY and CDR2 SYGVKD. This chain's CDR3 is CAISDGVNTGELFF. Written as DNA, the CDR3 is TGTGCCATCAGTGATGGTGTGAACACCGGGGAGCTGTTTTTT.

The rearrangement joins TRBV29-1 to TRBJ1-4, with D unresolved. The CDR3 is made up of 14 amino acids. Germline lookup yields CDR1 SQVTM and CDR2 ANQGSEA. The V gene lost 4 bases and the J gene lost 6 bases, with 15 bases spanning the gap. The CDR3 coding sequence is TGCAGCGTTGGAGGAGTGAATCGGGATGAAAAACTGTTTTTT. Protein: CSVGGVNRDEKLFF.

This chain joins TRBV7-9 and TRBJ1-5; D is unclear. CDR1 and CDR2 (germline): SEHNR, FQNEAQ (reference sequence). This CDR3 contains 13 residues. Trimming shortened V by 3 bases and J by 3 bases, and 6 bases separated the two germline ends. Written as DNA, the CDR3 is TGTGCCAGCAGCTTTGGGCCCAATCAGCCCCAGCATTTT. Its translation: CASSFGPNQPQHF.

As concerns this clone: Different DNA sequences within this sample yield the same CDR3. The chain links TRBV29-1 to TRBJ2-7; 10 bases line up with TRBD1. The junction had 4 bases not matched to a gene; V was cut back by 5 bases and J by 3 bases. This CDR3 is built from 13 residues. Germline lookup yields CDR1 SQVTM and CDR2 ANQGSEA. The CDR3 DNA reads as TGCAGCGTTTCCGGGACAGGGGACTACGAGCAGTACTTC. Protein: CSVSGTGDYEQYF.

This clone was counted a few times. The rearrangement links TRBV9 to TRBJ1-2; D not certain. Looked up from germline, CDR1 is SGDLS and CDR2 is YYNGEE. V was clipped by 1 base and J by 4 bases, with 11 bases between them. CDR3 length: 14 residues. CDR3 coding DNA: TGTGCCAGCAGCGTAAAAGTGTATAGCTATGGCTACACCTTC. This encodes CASSVKVYSYGYTF.

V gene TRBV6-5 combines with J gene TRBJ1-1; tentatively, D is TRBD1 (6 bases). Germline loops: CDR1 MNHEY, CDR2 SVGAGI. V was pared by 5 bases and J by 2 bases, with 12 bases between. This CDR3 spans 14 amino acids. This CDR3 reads CASSHRTANTEAFF. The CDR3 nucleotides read TGTGCCAGCAGTCACAGGACAGCCAACACTGAAGCTTTCTTT.

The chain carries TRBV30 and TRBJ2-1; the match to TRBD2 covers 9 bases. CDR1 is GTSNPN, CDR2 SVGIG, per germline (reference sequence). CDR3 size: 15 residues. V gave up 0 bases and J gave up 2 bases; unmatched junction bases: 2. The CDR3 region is CAWSVGTSTYNEQFF. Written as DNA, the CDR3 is TGTGCCTGGAGTGTGGGGACTAGCACCTACAATGAGCAGTTCTTC.

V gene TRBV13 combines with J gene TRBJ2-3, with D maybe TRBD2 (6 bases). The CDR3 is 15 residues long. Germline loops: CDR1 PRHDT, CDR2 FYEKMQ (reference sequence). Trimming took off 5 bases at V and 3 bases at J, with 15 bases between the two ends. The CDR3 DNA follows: TGTGCCAGCAGCCGAGCAGGGACTGAGACAGATACGCAGTATTTT. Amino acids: CASSRAGTETDTQYF. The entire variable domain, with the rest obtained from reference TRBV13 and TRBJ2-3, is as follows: AAGVIQSPRHLIKEKRETATLKCYPIPRHDTVYWYQQGPGQDPQFLISFYEKMQSDKGSIPDRFSAQQFSDYHSELNMSSLELGDSALYFCASSRAGTETDTQYFGPGTRLTVL.

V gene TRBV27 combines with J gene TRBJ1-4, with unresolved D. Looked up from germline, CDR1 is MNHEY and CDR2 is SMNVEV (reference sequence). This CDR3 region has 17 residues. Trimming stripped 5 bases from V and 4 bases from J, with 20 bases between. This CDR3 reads CASSPAGFRFNNEKLFF. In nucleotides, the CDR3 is TGTGCCAGCAGTCCAGCAGGCTTCCGTTTTAATAATGAAAAACTGTTTTTT.

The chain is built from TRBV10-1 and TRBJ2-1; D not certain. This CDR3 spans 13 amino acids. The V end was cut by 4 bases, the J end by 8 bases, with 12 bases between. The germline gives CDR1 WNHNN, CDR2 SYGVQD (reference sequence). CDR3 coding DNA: TGCGCCAGCAGTGGAGGCCCGACGGATGAGCAGTTCTTC. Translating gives CASSGGPTDEQFF.

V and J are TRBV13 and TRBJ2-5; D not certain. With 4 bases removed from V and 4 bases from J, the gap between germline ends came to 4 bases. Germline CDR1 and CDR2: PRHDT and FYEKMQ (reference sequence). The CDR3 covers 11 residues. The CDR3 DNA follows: TGTGCCAGCAGCTATCGAGAGACCCAGTACTTC. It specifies CASSYRETQYF.

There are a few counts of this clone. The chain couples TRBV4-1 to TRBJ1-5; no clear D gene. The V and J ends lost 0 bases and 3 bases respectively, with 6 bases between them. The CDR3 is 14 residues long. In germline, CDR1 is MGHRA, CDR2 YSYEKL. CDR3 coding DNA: TGCGCCAGCAGCCAAGATGCAGCCAATCAGCCCCAGCATTTT. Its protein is CASSQDAANQPQHF.